The entry below gives a single T cell receptor beta chain sequence along with its context. The record originates from a study of T cell responses to AZD1222 COVID-19 vaccine. Sequencing was performed with immunoSEQ multiplex PCR; in TCRdb, only in-frame clones are kept and a portion is missing. The sample includes approximately 130,000 clones, around 90% of them seen just once. The CDR3 loop spans 14 amino acids. Per the germline V gene, CDR1 is MNHEY and CDR2 is SVGEGT. V dropped 5 bases and J dropped 5; count of bases not matched to a gene: 3. This TCR was recovered from an adult who received the AZD1222 COVID-19 vaccine. The chain links TRBV6-2 or TRBV6-3 to TRBJ2-2, with 9 bases matching TRBD1. This specimen was peripheral blood, taken 28 days after the second AZD1222 dose. Here the CDR3 reads CASSRQGGTGELFF. CDR3 bases: TGTGCCAGCAGTCGACAGGGGGGTACCGGGGAGCTGTTTTTT.